These 28 T cell receptor beta chains were sequenced from one sample in a study of shared clonotypes between healthy human individuals. TCRdb's table, derived via immunoSEQ multiplex PCR, lists solely in-frame clones and lacks some. The data contain under 2,000,000 clones, 85% to 95% of them seen just once; the ten biggest clones take up around 1%. Naive CD8 cells, CD45RO-negative and positively selected for CCR7, excluded terminally differentiated effector memory CD45RA+ cells. Sequenced input: naive CD8+ T cells sorted from blood. These receptors all stem from a man between 18 and 35 years old in good health.

V and J are TRBV7-6 and TRBJ2-1, with 9 bases aligning to TRBD2. Germline lookup yields CDR1 SGHVS and CDR2 FNYEAQ. This CDR3 has 13 residues. With V trimmed by 1 base and J by 16 bases, 8 bases remained unmatched. This chain's CDR3 is CASSLGAGGALFF. The CDR3 nucleotides read TGTGCCAGCAGCTTAGGGGCGGGAGGGGCTTTATTCTTC.

Points on this clone: Additional DNA sequences in this sample encode the identical CDR3. The chain employs TRBV9 and TRBJ2-5; D perhaps matches TRBD2 (6 bases). Germline CDR1 SGDLS, CDR2 YYNGEE. Trimming stripped 0 bases from V and 5 bases from J, with 14 bases between. The CDR3 runs to 15 residues. The CDR3 is CASSVGGSGGETQYF. CDR3 nucleotides: TGTGCCAGCAGCGTAGGTGGTAGCGGAGGGGAGACCCAGTACTTC.

On this clone: The same CDR3 also results from other DNA sequences found in this sample. The genes are TRBV9 and TRBJ2-1; D remains ambiguous. CDR1 and CDR2 (germline): SGDLS, YYNGEE. The germline V and J ends were trimmed by 4 bases and 0 bases, with 5 bases remaining between them. CDR3 size: 13 residues. DNA for the CDR3: TGTGCCAGCAGCCCAAACTCCTACAATGAGCAGTTCTTC. Amino acid sequence: CASSPNSYNEQFF.

This clone was counted between two and nine times. The V and J genes are TRBV6-5 and TRBJ1-2; TRBD1 agrees at 8 bases. From germline, CDR1 is MNHEY and CDR2 SVGAGI. The CDR3 extends over 16 amino acids. V lost 0 bases to trimming and J lost 3 bases; unmatched junction nucleotides: 6. CDR3 nucleotides: TGTGCCAGCAGTTACTCGACAGGGGAATTGGACTATGGCTACACCTTC. This encodes CASSYSTGELDYGYTF.

The V and J genes are TRBV7-2 and TRBJ1-5; D remains ambiguous. This CDR3 is built from 12 residues. Germline V gene data show CDR1 as SGHTA and CDR2 as FQGNSA. Trimming pared 3 bases from V and 5 bases from J, leaving 5 bases between. The CDR3 here is CASSFPDQPQHF. In DNA, the CDR3 is TGTGCCAGCAGCTTCCCTGATCAGCCCCAGCATTTT.

The chain recombines TRBV6-5 with TRBJ2-1, with a tentative D call TRBD2 (5 bases). The CDR3 contains 12 residues. Germline assignment: CDR1 MNHEY and CDR2 SVGAGI. Trimming took 4 bases from V and 8 from J, leaving 9 bases between them. CDR3 protein: CASSSWTDEQFF. The CDR3 nucleotides read TGTGCCAGCAGTTCCTGGACTGATGAGCAGTTCTTC.

This clone appeared a single time. This specimen includes other DNA sequences encoding the same CDR3. The chain recombines TRBV5-1 with TRBJ2-7; TRBD2 might be the D (6 bases). The V end lost 1 base, the J end lost 0 bases, and 8 bases lay between the germline ends. The germline CDR1 and CDR2 sequences are SGHRS and YFSETQ. The CDR3 consists of 14 residues. The CDR3 sequence is CASSLPGGSYEQYF. The DNA for the CDR3 is TGCGCCAGCAGCTTGCCCGGGGGCTCCTACGAGCAGTACTTC.

The CDR3 sequence: CASSMWTGSYEQYF. Written as DNA, the CDR3 is TGTGCCAGTAGTATGTGGACAGGGTCCTACGAGCAGTACTTC. The gene calls are TRBV19 and TRBJ2-7; 8 nucleotides agree with TRBD1. The germline V gene has CDR1 LNHDA and CDR2 SQIVND (reference sequence). The CDR3 has 14 residues. V was clipped by 3 bases and J by 1 base; unmatched bases: 2.

The J gene is TRBJ1-2, the V gene TRBV30; 9 nucleotides agree with TRBD1. The CDR3 sequence is 13 residues long. V lost 5 bases, J lost 5 bases, and 6 bases stayed unmatched. Germline values: CDR1 GTSNPN, CDR2 SVGIG (reference sequence). DNA for the CDR3: TGTGCCTGGGATTTCGGGACAGGGTATGGCTACACCTTC. Translation: CAWDFGTGYGYTF.

This clone was seen once. The rearrangement uses TRBV7-2 and TRBJ1-2, with D perhaps TRBD1 (6 bases). The CDR3 is made up of 15 amino acids. Germline V gene sequence: CDR1 SGHTA, CDR2 FQGNSA. V was pared by 5 bases and J by 5 bases, with 18 bases between. CDR3 sequence: CASSPYAAGDYGYTF. CDR3 nucleotide sequence: TGTGCCAGCAGCCCCTACGCGGCAGGGGATTATGGCTACACCTTC.

The gene calls are TRBV19 and TRBJ2-7; possibly TRBD1 for D (6 bases). Trimming left V 5 bases short and J 3 bases short, with 11 bases between. Germline V gene lookup returns CDR1 LNHDA and CDR2 SQIVND (reference sequence). The CDR3 extends over 13 amino acids. This chain's CDR3 is CASSGWGLYEQYF. In DNA form, the CDR3 reads TGTGCCAGTAGTGGTTGGGGGCTCTACGAGCAGTACTTC.

The chain employs TRBV10-1 and TRBJ2-3; 10 bases align to TRBD2. V lost 3 bases, J lost 4 bases, and 7 bases stayed unmatched. Germline-derived CDR1 and CDR2 are WNHNN and SYGVQD (reference sequence). The CDR3 contains 16 residues. CDR3 nucleotides: TGCGCCAGCAGTGACTGGCCTAGCGGGGGACCAGATACGCAGTATTTT. Protein: CASSDWPSGGPDTQYF.

The chain couples TRBV7-9 to TRBJ2-5; D remains ambiguous. Trimming took off 5 bases at V and 5 bases at J, with 18 bases between the two ends. This CDR3 comprises 15 residues. Germline V gives CDR1 SEHNR, CDR2 FQNEAQ (reference sequence). CDR3 in amino acids: CASSRATLRPETQYF. The CDR3 DNA reads as TGTGCCAGCAGCCGCGCCACCCTCCGCCCGGAGACCCAGTACTTC.

The rearrangement uses TRBV7-9 and TRBJ2-7, with 10 bases lining up with TRBD1. The V segment lost 4 bases and the J segment 2 bases; nucleotides outside the gene matches: 8. This CDR3 is built from 16 residues. Per the germline V gene, CDR1 is SEHNR and CDR2 is FQNEAQ (reference sequence). CDR3 DNA: TGTGCCAGCAGCTCCCCGACGGGACAGGGGACCTACGAGCAGTACTTC. Protein product: CASSSPTGQGTYEQYF.

The J gene is TRBJ2-7, the V gene TRBV9; maybe TRBD1 (5 bases). The CDR3 loop spans 17 amino acids. The germline V gene has CDR1 SGDLS and CDR2 YYNGEE. The V gene lost 3 bases and the J gene lost 1 base, with 20 bases spanning the gap. The CDR3 DNA reads as TGTGCCAGCAGCGGATCGGACACCCGACCGTCATCCTACGAGCAGTACTTC. Its protein product is CASSGSDTRPSSYEQYF.

The CDR3 DNA follows: TGTGCCAGCAGTTACTCGTGGGGGGACTGGGCTTTCTTT. Residues: CASSYSWGDWAFF. This rearrangement joins TRBV6-5 to TRBJ1-1; possibly TRBD1 for D (5 bases). The CDR3 runs to 13 residues. CDR1 and CDR2 from the germline V gene are MNHEY and SVGAGI. V was clipped by 0 bases and J by 11 bases, with 13 bases between them.

A remark on this clone: Within the sample, other DNA sequences also encode this same CDR3. The V and J genes are TRBV19 and TRBJ2-1; tentatively, D is TRBD1 (6 bases). With 2 bases removed from V and 7 bases from J, the gap between germline ends came to 6 bases. The CDR3 has 12 amino acids. Per the germline V gene, CDR1 is LNHDA and CDR2 is SQIVND (reference sequence). The CDR3 here is CASSIRGNEQFF. CDR3 nucleotide sequence: TGTGCCAGTAGTATAAGGGGGAATGAGCAGTTCTTC.

V usage is TRBV6-1 and J usage is TRBJ2-7; D remains unclear. Germline V gene lookup returns CDR1 MNHNS and CDR2 SASEGT. Trimming cost V 8 bases and J 2 bases, with 13 bases left between them. This CDR3 region has 13 residues. DNA of the CDR3: TGTGCCAGCCTAGACGATCCCACCTACGAGCAGTACTTC. Protein product: CASLDDPTYEQYF.

The CDR3 here is CASSFASLFNEQFF. CDR3 DNA sequence: TGTGCCAGCAGTTTTGCCTCTCTATTCAATGAGCAGTTCTTC. This chain links TRBV25-1 with TRBJ2-1; D gene unclear. The CDR3 sequence is 14 residues long. V was cut by 5 bases and J by 6 bases, with 14 bases left in between. Germline loops: CDR1 MGHDK, CDR2 SYGVNS.

The V and J genes are TRBV11-2 and TRBJ2-1; D unresolved. The length of the CDR3 is 13 residues. Germline loops: CDR1 SGHAT, CDR2 FQNNGV. V gave up 6 bases and J gave up 4 bases, with 10 bases separating them. CDR3: CASRKTGYNEQFF. The CDR3 nucleotides are TGTGCCAGCAGGAAGACGGGTTACAATGAGCAGTTCTTC.

The chain recombines TRBV10-3 with TRBJ2-7; 8 positions match TRBD1. Germline loops: CDR1 ENHRY, CDR2 SYGVKD. The trim removed 8 bases at V and 4 bases at J, leaving 7 bases unmatched. This CDR3 contains 13 residues. CDR3 protein: CAIWAGGNYEQYF. For the CDR3, the DNA is TGTGCCATCTGGGCAGGGGGCAATTACGAGCAGTACTTC.

This clone was counted a single time. CDR3 DNA: TGTGCCTGGAGTGGGGACGTCCCTGGCTACACCTTC. Its protein product is CAWSGDVPGYTF. The rearrangement joins TRBV30 to TRBJ1-2, with TRBD1 as a possible D gene (5 bases). Trimming shortened V by 1 base and J by 7 bases, and 10 bases separated the two germline ends. The CDR3 loop spans 12 amino acids. CDR1 GTSNPN and CDR2 SVGIG come from the germline V gene (reference sequence).

The chain recombines TRBV27 with TRBJ1-5; weak D call: TRBD1 (6 bases). The CDR3 consists of 15 residues. V lost 4 bases to trimming and J lost 0 bases, with 10 bases between them. Germline V CDR1 and CDR2: MNHEY, SMNVEV (reference sequence). The DNA of the CDR3 is TGTGCCAGCAGTTCAGGGGACTATAGCAATCAGCCCCAGCATTTT. As protein: CASSSGDYSNQPQHF.

This chain links TRBV5-1 with TRBJ2-3; D not certain. This CDR3 region has 15 residues. The V and J ends lost 1 base and 4 bases respectively, with 13 bases between them. The germline gives CDR1 SGHRS, CDR2 YFSETQ. Written as DNA, the CDR3 is TGCGCCAGCAGCTTGAGTGACCCCCGCGCAGATACGCAGTATTTT. Amino acids: CASSLSDPRADTQYF.

The V call is TRBV6-1, the J call TRBJ2-5; TRBD2 aligns across 8 bases. The V and J ends lost 3 bases and 8 bases, in that order; junction bases with no gene match: 5. The CDR3 covers 13 residues. Germline CDR1 and CDR2: MNHNS and SASEGT. Here the CDR3 reads CASSDGGLVTQYF. The CDR3 bases are TGTGCCAGCAGTGATGGGGGACTAGTAACCCAGTACTTC.

Concerning this clone: A far larger clone is one base from this, pointing to a likely read error. Other DNA sequences in this specimen translate into the identical CDR3. This sequence joins TRBV7-9 and TRBJ2-7; maybe TRBD2 (6 bases). Trimming stripped 3 bases from V and 6 bases from J, with 6 bases between. Germline V gene data show CDR1 as SEHNR and CDR2 as FQNEAQ (reference sequence). The CDR3 sequence is 11 residues long. CDR3 in amino acids: CASSFGGEQYF. CDR3 nucleotide sequence: TGTGCCAGCAGCTTCGGGGGCGAGCAGTACTTC.

V usage is TRBV7-9 and J usage is TRBJ1-1; D is undetermined. This CDR3 comprises 12 residues. V dropped 7 bases and J dropped 4 bases, with 10 bases sitting between them. Germline V gene data show CDR1 as SEHNR and CDR2 as FQNEAQ (reference sequence). Written as DNA, the CDR3 is TGTGCCAGCACCAAAACCCCCACTGAAGCTTTCTTT. This codes for CASTKTPTEAFF.

V usage is TRBV28 and J usage is TRBJ2-5; a possible D gene is TRBD2 (5 bases). The germline V gene has CDR1 MDHEN and CDR2 SYDVKM. V was cut by 7 bases and J by 3 bases, with 9 bases left in between. This CDR3 has 12 amino acids. CDR3 sequence: CASISGEETQYF. CDR3 sequence (DNA): TGTGCCAGCATATCCGGGGAAGAGACCCAGTACTTC.